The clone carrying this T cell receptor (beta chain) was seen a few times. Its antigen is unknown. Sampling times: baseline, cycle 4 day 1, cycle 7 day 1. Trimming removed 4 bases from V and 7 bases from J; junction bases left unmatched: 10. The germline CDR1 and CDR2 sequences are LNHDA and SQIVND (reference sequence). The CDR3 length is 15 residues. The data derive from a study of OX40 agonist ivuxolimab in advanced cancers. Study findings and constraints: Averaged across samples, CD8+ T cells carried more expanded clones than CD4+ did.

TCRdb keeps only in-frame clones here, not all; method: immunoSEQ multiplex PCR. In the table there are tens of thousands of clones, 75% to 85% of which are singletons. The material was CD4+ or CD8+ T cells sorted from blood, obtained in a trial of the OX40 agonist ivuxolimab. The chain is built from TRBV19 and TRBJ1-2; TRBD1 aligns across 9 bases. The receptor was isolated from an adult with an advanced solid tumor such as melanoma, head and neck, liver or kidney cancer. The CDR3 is CASSTPGTGNSGYTF. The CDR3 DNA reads TGTGCCAGTAGTACTCCCGGGACAGGGAATAGTGGCTACACCTTC.